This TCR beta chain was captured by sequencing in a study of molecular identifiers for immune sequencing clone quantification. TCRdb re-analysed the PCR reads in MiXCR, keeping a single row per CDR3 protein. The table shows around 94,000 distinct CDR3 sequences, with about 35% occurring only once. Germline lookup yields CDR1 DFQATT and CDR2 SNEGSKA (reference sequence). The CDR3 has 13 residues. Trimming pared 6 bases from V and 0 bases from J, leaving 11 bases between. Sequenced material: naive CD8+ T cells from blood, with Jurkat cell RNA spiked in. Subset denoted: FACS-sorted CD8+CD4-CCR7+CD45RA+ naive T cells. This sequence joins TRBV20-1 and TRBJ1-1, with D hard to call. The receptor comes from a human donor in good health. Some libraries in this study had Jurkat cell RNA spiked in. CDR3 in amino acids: CSAVGPMNTEAFF. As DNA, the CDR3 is TGCAGTGCAGTAGGACCCATGAACACTGAAGCTTTCTTT.